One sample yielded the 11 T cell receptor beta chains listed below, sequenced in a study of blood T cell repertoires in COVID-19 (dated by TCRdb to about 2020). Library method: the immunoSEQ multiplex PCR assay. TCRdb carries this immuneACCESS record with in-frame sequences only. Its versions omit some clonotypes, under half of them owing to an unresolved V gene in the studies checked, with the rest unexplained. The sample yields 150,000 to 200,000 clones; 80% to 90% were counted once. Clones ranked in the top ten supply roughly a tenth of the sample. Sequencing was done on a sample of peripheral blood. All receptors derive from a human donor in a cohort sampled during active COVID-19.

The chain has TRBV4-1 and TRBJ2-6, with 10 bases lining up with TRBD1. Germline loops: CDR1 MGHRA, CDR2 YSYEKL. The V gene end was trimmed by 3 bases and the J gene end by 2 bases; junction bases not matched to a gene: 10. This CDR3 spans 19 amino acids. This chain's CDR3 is CASSQTEGQGITGANVLTF. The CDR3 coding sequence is TGCGCCAGCAGCCAGACAGAGGGACAGGGGATCACTGGGGCCAACGTCCTGACTTTC.

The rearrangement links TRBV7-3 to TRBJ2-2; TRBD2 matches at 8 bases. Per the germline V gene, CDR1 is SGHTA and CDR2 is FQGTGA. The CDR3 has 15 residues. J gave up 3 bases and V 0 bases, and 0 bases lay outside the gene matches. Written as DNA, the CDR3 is TGTGCCAGCAGCTTAACGCGGGGGGACACCGGGGAGCTGTTTTTT. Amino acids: CASSLTRGDTGELFF. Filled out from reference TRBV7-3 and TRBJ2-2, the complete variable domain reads GAGVSQTPSNKVTEKGKYVELRCDPISGHTALYWYRQSLGQGPEFLIYFQGTGAADDSGLPNDRFFAVRPEGSVSTLKIQRTERGDSAVYLCASSLTRGDTGELFFGEGSRLTVL.

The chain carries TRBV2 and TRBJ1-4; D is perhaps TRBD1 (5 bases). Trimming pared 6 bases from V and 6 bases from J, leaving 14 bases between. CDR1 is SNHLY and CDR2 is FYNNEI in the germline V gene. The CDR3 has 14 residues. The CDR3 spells CASSDKGLDEKLFF. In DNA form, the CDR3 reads TGTGCCAGCAGCGACAAGGGACTAGATGAAAAACTGTTTTTT.

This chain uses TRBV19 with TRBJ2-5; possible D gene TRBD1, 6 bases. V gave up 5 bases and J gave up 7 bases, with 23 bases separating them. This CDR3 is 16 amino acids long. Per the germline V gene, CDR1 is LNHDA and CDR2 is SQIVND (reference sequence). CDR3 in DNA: TGTGCCAGTAGTCCGAACCAGGGGAAGGGGCCCGCGACCCAGTACTTC. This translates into CASSPNQGKGPATQYF. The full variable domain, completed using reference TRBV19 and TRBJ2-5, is DGGITQSPKYLFRKEGQNVTLSCEQNLNHDAMYWYRQDPGQGLRLIYYSQIVNDFQKGDIAEGYSVSREKKESFPLTVTSAQKNPTAFYLCASSPNQGKGPATQYFGPGTRLLVL.

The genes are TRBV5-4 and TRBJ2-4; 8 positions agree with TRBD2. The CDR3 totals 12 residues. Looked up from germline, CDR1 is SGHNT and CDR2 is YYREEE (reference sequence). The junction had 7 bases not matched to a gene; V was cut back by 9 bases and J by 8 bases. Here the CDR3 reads CATRGGRDIQYF. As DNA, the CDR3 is TGTGCCACCCGGGGGGGCCGAGACATTCAGTACTTC.

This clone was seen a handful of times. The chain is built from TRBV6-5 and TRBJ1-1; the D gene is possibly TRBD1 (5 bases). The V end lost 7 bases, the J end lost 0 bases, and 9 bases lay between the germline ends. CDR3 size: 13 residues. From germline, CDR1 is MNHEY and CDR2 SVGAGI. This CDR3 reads CASNKQVNTEAFF. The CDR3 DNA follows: TGTGCCAGCAATAAACAGGTGAACACTGAAGCTTTCTTT.

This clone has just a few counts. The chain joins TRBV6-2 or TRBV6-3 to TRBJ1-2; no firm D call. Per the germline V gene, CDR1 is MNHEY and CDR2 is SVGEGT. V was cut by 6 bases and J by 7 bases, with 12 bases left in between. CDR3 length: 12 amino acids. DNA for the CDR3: TGTGCCAGCAGCCGGGCTAACCTTGGCTACACCTTC. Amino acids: CASSRANLGYTF.

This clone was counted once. The CDR3 bases are TGTGCCAGCAGCAAATGGGGCGCCTCTGGAAACACCATATATTTT. Translating it yields CASSKWGASGNTIYF. The genes are TRBV21-1 and TRBJ1-3; TRBD1 is the table's D call, not checked against the DNA. TRBV21-1 is labeled a pseudogene. The length of the CDR3 is 15 residues.

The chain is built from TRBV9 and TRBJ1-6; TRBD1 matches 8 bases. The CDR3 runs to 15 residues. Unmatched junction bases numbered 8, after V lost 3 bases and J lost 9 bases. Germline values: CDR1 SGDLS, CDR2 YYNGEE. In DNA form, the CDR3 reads TGTGCCAGCAGCGACCGACAGGGGATTACTTCACCCCTCCACTTT. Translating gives CASSDRQGITSPLHF.

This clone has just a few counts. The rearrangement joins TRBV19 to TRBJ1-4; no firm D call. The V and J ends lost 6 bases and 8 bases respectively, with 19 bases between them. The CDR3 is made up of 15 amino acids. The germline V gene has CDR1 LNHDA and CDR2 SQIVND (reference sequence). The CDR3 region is CASSLSRNFGEKLFF. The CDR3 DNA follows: TGTGCCAGTAGCCTTTCCCGTAATTTTGGCGAAAAACTGTTTTTT.

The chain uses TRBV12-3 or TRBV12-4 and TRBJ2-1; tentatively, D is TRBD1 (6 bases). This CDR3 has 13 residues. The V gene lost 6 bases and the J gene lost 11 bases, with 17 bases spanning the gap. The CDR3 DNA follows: TGTGCCAGCAGCCCCGGACAGTTGTTGAAGCAGTTCTTC. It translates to CASSPGQLLKQFF.